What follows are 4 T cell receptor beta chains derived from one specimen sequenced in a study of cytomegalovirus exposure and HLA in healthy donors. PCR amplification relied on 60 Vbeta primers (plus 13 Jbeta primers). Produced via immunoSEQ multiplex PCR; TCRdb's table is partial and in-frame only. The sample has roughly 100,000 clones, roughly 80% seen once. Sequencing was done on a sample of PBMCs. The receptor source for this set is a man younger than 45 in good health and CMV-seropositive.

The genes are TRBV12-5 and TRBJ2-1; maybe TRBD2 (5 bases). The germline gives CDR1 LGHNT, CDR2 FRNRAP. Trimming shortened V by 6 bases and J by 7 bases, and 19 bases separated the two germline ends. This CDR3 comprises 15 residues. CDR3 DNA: TGTGCTAGTGGACCGGACGGAGGCCATCTAAATGAGCAGTTCTTC. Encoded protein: CASGPDGGHLNEQFF.

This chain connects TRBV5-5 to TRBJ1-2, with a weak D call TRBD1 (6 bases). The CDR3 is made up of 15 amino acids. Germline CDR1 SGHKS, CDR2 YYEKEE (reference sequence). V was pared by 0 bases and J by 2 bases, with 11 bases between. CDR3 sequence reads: CASSLGGGVNYGYTF. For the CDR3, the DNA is TGTGCCAGCAGCTTGGGAGGGGGGGTGAACTATGGCTACACCTTC.

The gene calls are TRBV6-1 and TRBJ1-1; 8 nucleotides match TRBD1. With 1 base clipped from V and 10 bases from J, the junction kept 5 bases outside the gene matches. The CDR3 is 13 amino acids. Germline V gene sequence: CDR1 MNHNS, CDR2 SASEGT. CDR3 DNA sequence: TGTGCCAGCAGTGAAGTGTTAGACAGGGGAGCTTTCTTT. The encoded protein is CASSEVLDRGAFF.

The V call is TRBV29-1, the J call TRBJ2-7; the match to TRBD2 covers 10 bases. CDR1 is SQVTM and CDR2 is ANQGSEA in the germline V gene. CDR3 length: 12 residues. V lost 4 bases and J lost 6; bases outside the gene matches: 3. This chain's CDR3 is CSVVRTSGEQYF. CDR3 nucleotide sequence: TGCAGCGTTGTAAGGACTAGCGGCGAGCAGTACTTC.